The sequence of this TCR beta chain was determined in a study of blood T cell repertoires in COVID-19. Study details: Acute-phase and convalescent COVID-19 samples originated in the United States, Italy and Spain. Sample material is recorded as cDNA or gDNA derived from T cells, B-cell-depleted T cells, or PBMCs.

Only in-frame clones appear in the TCRdb table, and some are missing; sequencing was by immunoSEQ multiplex PCR. The table includes about 300,000 clones, about four fifths detected once. The V gene's germline CDR1 is SGHAT and CDR2 FQNNGV. The CDR3 totals 14 residues. Trimming at V came to 4 bases and at J to 10 bases, leaving 6 bases not matched to a gene. The sample holds a few counts of this clone. The chain links TRBV11-2 to TRBJ2-2; 10 bases agree with TRBD1. This sequence originates from a woman aged 50 to 65 with acute or convalescent COVID-19. The specimen sequenced was peripheral blood. The CDR3 spells CASSSSGTGVELFF. The CDR3 DNA is TGTGCCAGCAGCTCCTCCGGGACAGGGGTGGAGCTGTTTTTT.